The entry below describes one T cell receptor (beta chain). Its antigen remains unidentified. V was cut by 6 bases and J by 4 bases, with 16 bases left in between. There are 13 residues in the CDR3. CDR1 SQVTM and CDR2 ANQGSEA come from the germline V gene. This record belongs to a study of human T cells and chemical hapten exposure. About the research overall: Patients were given diphenylcyclopropenone on the scalp weekly across the approximately 25-week study. Per-sample TCR yields varied mainly from small pooled library volume differences.

Time point reported: patch test 1, 2 weeks after DPC sensitization. Treatment: therapeutic diphenylcyclopropenone sensitization with weekly scalp DPC. MiXCR, run by TCRdb on the RACE reads, gives a single entry per CDR3 protein. The sample lists 180,000 or so distinct CDR3 sequences, approximately 15% occurring once. Study findings and constraints: Against controls, expanded TCRs gave rise to significantly more large CDR3 similarity clusters.

This clonotype originated in a woman in her 30s with alopecia areata. Some clones in this sample may be carry-over from other donors' samples. The chain combines TRBV29-1 with TRBJ2-7; TRBD2 might be the D (6 bases). The sequencing used whole blood, collected in connection with sensitization to the hapten diphenylcyclopropenone (DPC). CDR3 amino acids: CSVANSGPYEQYF. The CDR3 DNA is TGCAGCGTAGCTAATAGCGGTCCGTACGAGCAGTACTTC.